The sequence of this T cell receptor beta chain was determined in a study of blood T cell repertoires in COVID-19. The wider study: T cells, B-cell-depleted T cells, or PBMCs supplied cDNA or gDNA.

Repertoires were generated with immunoSEQ multiplex PCR, while TCRdb's copy carries only in-frame clones and drops some. The table includes more than 65,000 clones, roughly 80% detected once. V was clipped by 0 bases and J by 3 bases, with 14 bases between them. Germline V gene lookup returns CDR1 SGHNT and CDR2 YENEEA. The CDR3 extends over 16 amino acids. This clone was detected only a few times. Sequenced: peripheral blood. The rearrangement joins TRBV11-3 to TRBJ2-5; TRBD1 is a possible D gene (6 bases). This receptor was taken from an older woman with acute or convalescent COVID-19. Here the CDR3 reads CASSLEVTGEKETQYF. For the CDR3, the DNA is TGTGCCAGCAGCTTAGAGGTGACAGGCGAAAAAGAGACCCAGTACTTC.